This paragraph covers one T cell receptor beta chain sequence. The table came from immunoSEQ multiplex PCR; TCRdb's copy has only in-frame clones and leaves some out. The profile shows about 67,000 clones, approximately 81% of them singletons. Germline lookup yields CDR1 SGHKS and CDR2 YYEKEE (reference sequence). This CDR3 spans 12 amino acids. Trimming shortened V by 0 bases and J by 4 bases, and 2 bases separated the two germline ends. The data derive from a study of OX40 agonist ivuxolimab in advanced cancers. Study in general: There were three patients with partial responses, one having hepatocellular carcinoma and two cutaneous melanoma.

Sequenced here: CD4+ or CD8+ T cells sorted from blood, sampled in a trial of the OX40 agonist ivuxolimab. This chain connects TRBV5-5 to TRBJ1-5; D remains unclear. This receptor was obtained from an adult with an advanced solid tumor such as melanoma, head and neck, liver or kidney cancer. Written as DNA, the CDR3 is TGTGCCAGCAGCTTGGGGAATCAGCCCCAGCATTTT. Protein sequence: CASSLGNQPQHF.